A selection of T cell receptor beta chains follows, all from one sample in a study of cytomegalovirus exposure and HLA in healthy donors. The table came from immunoSEQ multiplex PCR; TCRdb's copy has only in-frame clones and leaves some out. The repertoire includes roughly 60,000 clones, about 70% of them detected once, and less than 20% sits in the top ten. The sequencing sample was made of PBMCs. The source of these receptors is a woman aged 55-69 years in good health and CMV-seropositive. Both conserved end residues are part of each CDR3. The D gene is left open where the match is weak. Only some rows state a clone size, as once, few, many or a class for expanded clones.

j_gene: TRBJ1-6
abundance: .
d_gene: TRBD1
v_gene: TRBV6-5
CDR3aa: CASTTQGQVPSPLHF
CDR3nt: TGTGCCAGCACCACACAGGGACAGGTTCCTTCACCCCTCCACTTT

j_gene: TRBJ2-3
abundance: .
d_gene: TRBD1
v_gene: TRBV5-6
CDR3aa: CASSAGQALVQYF
CDR3nt: TGTGCCAGCAGCGCGGGACAGGCCTTGGTGCAGTATTTT

j_gene: TRBJ2-1
abundance: .
d_gene: .
v_gene: TRBV19
CDR3aa: CASSIGAGTPVVQFF
CDR3nt: TGTGCCAGTAGTATCGGGGCAGGGACTCCTGTAGTGCAGTTCTTC

j_gene: TRBJ1-1
abundance: .
d_gene: TRBD1
v_gene: TRBV19
CDR3aa: CASSISDRGKTEAFF
CDR3nt: TGTGCCAGTAGTATATCGGACAGGGGGAAGACTGAAGCTTTCTTT

j_gene: TRBJ1-1
abundance: .
d_gene: .
v_gene: TRBV19
CDR3aa: CASSKIGQMNTEAFF
CDR3nt: TGTGCCAGTAGTAAAATTGGGCAGATGAACACTGAAGCTTTCTTT

j_gene: TRBJ1-2
abundance: .
d_gene: .
v_gene: TRBV12-5
CDR3aa: CASGFSTGLGGYTF
CDR3nt: TGTGCTAGTGGTTTTTCTACAGGGTTAGGTGGCTACACCTTC

j_gene: TRBJ2-1
abundance: .
d_gene: TRBD2
v_gene: TRBV7-9
CDR3aa: CASSLGSGGAKEQFF
CDR3nt: TGTGCCAGCAGCTTAGGCAGCGGGGGGGCCAAGGAGCAGTTCTTC

j_gene: TRBJ1-2
abundance: .
d_gene: TRBD1
v_gene: TRBV7-2
CDR3aa: CASSLEMGQGTYGYTF
CDR3nt: TGTGCCAGCAGCTTAGAGATGGGACAGGGGACCTATGGCTACACCTTC

j_gene: TRBJ1-2
abundance: .
d_gene: TRBD1
v_gene: TRBV29-1
CDR3aa: CSGATGDGYTF
CDR3nt: TGCAGCGGCGCGACAGGGGACGGCTACACCTTC

j_gene: TRBJ1-5
abundance: few
d_gene: TRBD1
v_gene: TRBV2
CDR3aa: CASSGQGLPNQPQHF
CDR3nt: TGTGCCAGCAGTGGACAGGGGCTACCAAATCAGCCCCAGCATTTT

j_gene: TRBJ1-1
abundance: .
d_gene: .
v_gene: TRBV10-3
CDR3aa: CAIRQGQNTEAFF
CDR3nt: TGTGCCATCAGGCAGGGGCAGAACACTGAAGCTTTCTTT

j_gene: TRBJ2-5
abundance: .
d_gene: .
v_gene: TRBV2
CDR3aa: CASSERVETQYF
CDR3nt: TGCGCCAGCAGTGAACGGGTGGAGACCCAGTACTTC

j_gene: TRBJ2-5
abundance: .
d_gene: .
v_gene: TRBV4-3
CDR3aa: CASSQATEYETQYF
CDR3nt: TGCGCCAGCAGCCAAGCTACCGAGTATGAGACCCAGTACTTC

j_gene: TRBJ2-3
abundance: .
d_gene: .
v_gene: TRBV2
CDR3aa: CASRAGAHTQYF
CDR3nt: TGTGCCAGCCGCGCGGGGGCCCATACGCAGTATTTT

j_gene: TRBJ1-6
abundance: .
d_gene: TRBD1
v_gene: TRBV5-1
CDR3aa: CASSEGQINSPLHF
CDR3nt: TGCGCCAGCAGCGAGGGACAGATTAATTCACCCCTCCACTTT

j_gene: TRBJ1-2
abundance: .
d_gene: TRBD1
v_gene: TRBV4-1
CDR3aa: CASSPAGQGAYGYTF
CDR3nt: TGCGCCAGCAGCCCGGCGGGACAGGGGGCGTATGGCTACACCTTC

j_gene: TRBJ2-5
abundance: .
d_gene: TRBD2
v_gene: TRBV7-3
CDR3aa: CASSLRGGVQETQYF
CDR3nt: TGTGCCAGCAGCTTACGCGGGGGGGTCCAAGAGACCCAGTACTTC

j_gene: TRBJ1-2
abundance: .
d_gene: TRBD1
v_gene: TRBV29-1
CDR3aa: CSVEDRGETANYGYTF
CDR3nt: TGCAGCGTTGAGGACAGGGGGGAAACAGCTAACTATGGCTACACCTTC

j_gene: TRBJ1-2
abundance: .
d_gene: .
v_gene: TRBV29-1
CDR3aa: CSVSTSGDYGYTF
CDR3nt: TGCAGCGTTTCCACCAGCGGTGACTATGGCTACACCTTC

j_gene: TRBJ2-3
abundance: .
d_gene: .
v_gene: TRBV7-2
CDR3aa: CASSFPSTDTQYF
CDR3nt: TGTGCCAGCAGCTTCCCCAGTACAGATACGCAGTATTTT

j_gene: TRBJ2-1
abundance: .
d_gene: .
v_gene: TRBV10-1
CDR3aa: CASSESVEGYNEQFF
CDR3nt: TGCGCCAGCAGTGAGTCGGTGGAGGGCTACAATGAGCAGTTCTTC

j_gene: TRBJ1-4
abundance: .
d_gene: .
v_gene: TRBV27
CDR3aa: CASSSTGRGYEKLFF
CDR3nt: TGTGCCAGCAGTTCCACAGGGAGGGGATACGAAAAACTGTTTTTT

j_gene: TRBJ1-1
abundance: once
d_gene: .
v_gene: TRBV6-5
CDR3aa: CASSYYSGNTEAFF
CDR3nt: TGTGCCAGCAGTTACTATTCCGGGAACACTGAAGCTTTCTTT

j_gene: TRBJ1-2
abundance: few
d_gene: .
v_gene: TRBV4-3
CDR3aa: CASSREGSRGTNGYTF
CDR3nt: TGCGCCAGCAGCCGAGAGGGGTCCCGTGGGACAAATGGCTACACCTTC

j_gene: TRBJ1-1
abundance: .
d_gene: .
v_gene: TRBV6-1
CDR3aa: CASSEGFGGGGRGKTEAFF
CDR3nt: TGTGCCAGCAGTGAAGGGTTTGGAGGCGGGGGACGAGGAAAAACTGAAGCTTTCTTT

j_gene: TRBJ2-7
abundance: once
d_gene: .
v_gene: TRBV5-1
CDR3aa: CASSSPGNGYEQYF
CDR3nt: TGCGCCAGCAGCTCGCCCGGGAATGGTTACGAGCAGTACTTC

j_gene: TRBJ2-5
abundance: once
d_gene: TRBD1
v_gene: TRBV7-2
CDR3aa: CASSFNRGLETQYF
CDR3nt: TGTGCCAGCAGCTTCAACAGGGGATTGGAGACCCAGTACTTC

j_gene: TRBJ1-1
abundance: .
d_gene: TRBD1
v_gene: TRBV6-5
CDR3aa: CASSYEQGAWTEAFF
CDR3nt: TGTGCCAGCAGTTATGAACAGGGGGCATGGACTGAAGCTTTCTTT

j_gene: TRBJ2-7
abundance: .
d_gene: TRBD1
v_gene: TRBV10-2
CDR3aa: CASIQGASYEQYF
CDR3nt: TGCGCCAGCATACAGGGGGCTTCCTACGAGCAGTACTTC

j_gene: TRBJ1-6
abundance: .
d_gene: .
v_gene: TRBV7-6
CDR3aa: CASSLQGASSSSPLHF
CDR3nt: TGTGCCAGCAGCTTACAGGGTGCATCTTCGAGTTCACCCCTCCACTTT

j_gene: TRBJ2-3
abundance: .
d_gene: TRBD2
v_gene: TRBV9
CDR3aa: CASSVSGGAGDTQYF
CDR3nt: TGTGCCAGCAGCGTTAGCGGGGGGGCTGGGGATACGCAGTATTTT

j_gene: TRBJ2-1
abundance: .
d_gene: TRBD2
v_gene: TRBV7-2
CDR3aa: CASSLAITSGVNEQFF
CDR3nt: TGTGCCAGCAGCTTAGCGATTACTAGCGGGGTAAATGAGCAGTTCTTC

j_gene: TRBJ1-3
abundance: once
d_gene: .
v_gene: TRBV4-3
CDR3aa: CASSQDSQGSGNTIYF
CDR3nt: TGCGCCAGCAGCCAAGATAGCCAGGGCTCTGGAAACACCATATATTTT

j_gene: TRBJ1-2
abundance: .
d_gene: TRBD1
v_gene: TRBV5-1
CDR3aa: CASSLVSGTGVSRYGYTF
CDR3nt: TGCGCCAGCAGCTTGGTCTCCGGGACAGGGGTCTCTCGCTATGGCTACACCTTC

j_gene: TRBJ1-4
abundance: .
d_gene: .
v_gene: TRBV4-2
CDR3aa: CASSQDRGQNEKLFF
CDR3nt: TGTGCCAGCAGCCAAGATAGGGGTCAAAATGAAAAACTGTTTTTT

j_gene: TRBJ2-7
abundance: .
d_gene: TRBD1
v_gene: TRBV6-1
CDR3aa: CATYRGWSSYEQYF
CDR3nt: TGTGCCACGTACAGGGGATGGAGCTCCTACGAGCAGTACTTC

j_gene: TRBJ1-2
abundance: .
d_gene: .
v_gene: TRBV2
CDR3aa: CASSGTESYGYTF
CDR3nt: TGTGCCAGCAGTGGGACAGAGAGCTATGGCTACACCTTC

j_gene: TRBJ2-1
abundance: .
d_gene: TRBD1
v_gene: TRBV7-2
CDR3aa: CASSPGTGHNEQFF
CDR3nt: TGTGCCAGCAGCCCCGGGACAGGTCACAATGAGCAGTTCTTC

j_gene: TRBJ2-3
abundance: .
d_gene: TRBD2
v_gene: TRBV6-6
CDR3aa: CASSPPGTSGGNTQYF
CDR3nt: TGTGCCAGCAGCCCGCCGGGGACTAGCGGGGGAAATACGCAGTATTTT

j_gene: TRBJ1-3
abundance: .
d_gene: .
v_gene: TRBV4-3
CDR3aa: CASSQGGAPSSSGNTIYF
CDR3nt: TGCGCCAGCAGCCAAGGCGGGGCACCCTCGAGCTCTGGAAACACCATATATTTT

j_gene: TRBJ2-7
abundance: .
d_gene: .
v_gene: TRBV7-2
CDR3aa: CASSLGGGAYEQYF
CDR3nt: TGTGCCAGCAGCTTAGGAGGCGGGGCCTACGAGCAGTACTTC

j_gene: TRBJ2-1
abundance: .
d_gene: TRBD2
v_gene: TRBV5-1
CDR3aa: CASSLGASGGANSEQFF
CDR3nt: TGCGCCAGCAGCTTGGGGGCTAGCGGGGGGGCCAATAGTGAGCAGTTCTTC

j_gene: TRBJ2-7
abundance: once
d_gene: TRBD1
v_gene: TRBV5-6
CDR3aa: CASSFPGGPMDEQYF
CDR3nt: TGTGCCAGCAGCTTCCCAGGGGGTCCGATGGACGAGCAGTACTTC

j_gene: TRBJ2-1
abundance: once
d_gene: .
v_gene: TRBV7-2
CDR3aa: CASSSTRGNEQFF
CDR3nt: TGTGCCAGCAGCTCTACTAGAGGGAATGAGCAGTTCTTC

j_gene: TRBJ2-5
abundance: .
d_gene: TRBD2
v_gene: TRBV5-6
CDR3aa: CASSFGRGGLETQYF
CDR3nt: TGTGCCAGCAGCTTCGGGCGGGGGGGCCTTGAGACCCAGTACTTC

j_gene: TRBJ2-2
abundance: .
d_gene: .
v_gene: TRBV6-6
CDR3aa: CAGVSGSSAGELFF
CDR3nt: TGTGCCGGTGTGAGCGGCTCTTCAGCCGGGGAGCTGTTTTTT

j_gene: TRBJ1-2
abundance: .
d_gene: TRBD1
v_gene: TRBV7-9
CDR3aa: CASSVGQNYGYTF
CDR3nt: TGTGCCAGCAGCGTGGGACAGAACTATGGCTACACCTTC

j_gene: TRBJ2-5
abundance: .
d_gene: TRBD2
v_gene: TRBV5-1
CDR3aa: CASSPGTSGQETQYF
CDR3nt: TGCGCCAGCAGCCCCGGGACTAGCGGACAAGAGACCCAGTACTTC

j_gene: TRBJ1-2
abundance: .
d_gene: .
v_gene: TRBV6-5
CDR3aa: CASSGQENYGYTF
CDR3nt: TGTGCCAGCAGTGGGCAGGAAAACTATGGCTACACCTTC

j_gene: TRBJ1-4
abundance: .
d_gene: .
v_gene: TRBV4-3
CDR3aa: CASSQDRGSYEKLFF
CDR3nt: TGCGCCAGCAGCCAAGATCGAGGGTCTTACGAAAAACTGTTTTTT

j_gene: TRBJ1-2
abundance: .
d_gene: TRBD1
v_gene: TRBV2
CDR3aa: CASSQLSGGPYGYTF
CDR3nt: TGTGCCAGCAGTCAACTATCAGGGGGTCCGTATGGCTACACCTTC

j_gene: TRBJ1-1
abundance: .
d_gene: .
v_gene: TRBV4-1
CDR3aa: CASSRPLLTGNTEAFF
CDR3nt: TGCGCCAGCAGCCGTCCACTTTTGACAGGGAACACTGAAGCTTTCTTT

j_gene: TRBJ2-2
abundance: .
d_gene: TRBD2
v_gene: TRBV4-3
CDR3aa: CASSLGLAGDDTGELFF
CDR3nt: TGCGCCAGCAGCCTGGGACTAGCGGGGGATGACACCGGGGAGCTGTTTTTT

j_gene: TRBJ1-5
abundance: once
d_gene: .
v_gene: TRBV29-1
CDR3aa: CSVVGGPGQPQHF
CDR3nt: TGCAGCGTTGTGGGGGGGCCTGGGCAGCCCCAGCATTTT